This T cell receptor (beta chain) was sequenced during a study of T cells after yellow fever vaccination (dated 2019 in TCRdb). About the full investigation: The SMART-Seq v4 Ultra Low Input RNA kit was used to prepare libraries from fractions with low cell numbers. To track T-cell clones before and after primary and booster YFV17D yellow fever vaccination, bulk TCR alpha and beta repertoires were sequenced longitudinally. The cohort comprised two healthy male donors, one aged 18 to 30 and one aged 30 to 40 years. Blood samples were taken at several timepoints before and after primary and secondary immunization, and bulk PBMC replicates and cell subsets were isolated.

This clonotype has only a few counts. Its antigen target is currently unknown. No clone much larger than this one lies a single base away; base qualities are absent. This sample's treatment or condition label indicates: live attenuated yellow fever vaccine strain. At each blood-draw timepoint, two biological replicates of bulk PBMCs were collected. PBMCs were isolated from peripheral blood using a standard Ficoll-Paque protocol. RNA was extracted with TriZol from bulk PBMCs, CD4 and CD8 fractions, and dextramer-positive and dextramer-negative fractions. The paper as a whole reports these results and caveats: FACS-sorted repertoires could contain abundant contaminating clonotypes from the bulk population, so computational filtering was required. A small fraction of clonotypes appeared in both the CD4 and CD8 compartments, likely as a result of convergent recombination. The secondary T-cell response was weaker than the primary response but faster, peaking on day 5 instead of day 15. After the booster, most of the clones that had expanded following primary vaccination were detected again (just under 97% of CD4 and around 87% of CD8), which suggests that memory was broadly maintained. Only a couple of donors were included in the study, so the extent to which the findings can be generalized is limited.

CDR1 is given as SGHNT and CDR2 as YYREEE, both from the germline V gene (reference sequence). The junction carries 15 bases between V and J, which are trimmed by 5 bases and 4 bases respectively. The CDR3 numbers 14 residues from cysteine through phenylalanine. Left in the record is the CDR3 DNA by itself, 42 bases read in frame from the first base. The run used an Illumina NovaSeq 6000. TCR cDNA was synthesized by 5'RACE template switching, which introduced a universal primer site and unique molecular identifiers. Priming of cDNA synthesis was performed from both the TCR alpha and TCR beta constant segments. Library amplification used two PCR steps, and the second PCR step added sample barcodes and sequencing adapters. Sequencing of libraries was done on Illumina HiSeq 2500 (2x100 bp) or NovaSeq (2x150 bp). From the authors' description of their analysis: MIGEC handled demultiplexing of reads and collapsing into UMI consensus sequences, while MiXCR performed V(D)J alignment. Vaccine-responding clonotypes were defined with edgeR using replicate PBMC samples, requiring FDR below 0.01 and a log2 fold change above 5 up to day 15. Each bulk clonotype was labeled CD4 or CD8 based on which sequenced repertoire, CD4 or CD8, contained the clonotype at higher abundance. The public sequencing data were trimmed at Q25 with fastp and processed into clonotypes with MiXCR by TCRdb, which kept only in-frame beta chains. Each CDR3 protein gets just one entry, which takes the most common genes and DNA from the rows behind it. TCRdb's processing, not the authors' own work, is the source of the V and J calls. The sample profile shows around 310,000 distinct CDR3 sequences; approximately 3.8% of them were found once. In total, the top ten clones hold about a quarter of the sample.

Sample: PBMCs, taken on the day of the yellow fever booster vaccination. This receptor was taken from a man between 18 and 29 years old who received the YFV17D yellow fever vaccine. The chain is encoded by TRBV5-4 joined to TRBJ1-1, with a tentative D gene TRBD1 over 5 matching bases. The CDR3 here reads CASRGPLGGTEAFF. The DNA sequence reads TGTGCCAGCAGGGGCCCTTTGGGGGGCACTGAAGCTTTCTTT.